Shown below are 14 T cell receptor beta chains from a single sample sequenced in a study of blood T cell repertoires in COVID-19. This table comes from immunoSEQ multiplex PCR, and its TCRdb copy is limited to in-frame clones, with some not included. The repertoire includes approximately 150,000 clones, roughly 88% of them detected once, and about 9.4% sits in the top ten. The sample consisted of peripheral blood. The source of these receptors is a man aged 55 to 69 with active or convalescent COVID-19.

The chain links TRBV10-1 to TRBJ1-5; TRBD1 aligns across 7 bases. The CDR3 sequence is 14 residues long. Unmatched junction bases numbered 6, after V lost 10 bases and J lost 0 bases. Germline values: CDR1 WNHNN, CDR2 SYGVQD (reference sequence). The CDR3 DNA is TGCGCCACCAATGGGACAGATAGCAATCAGCCCCAGCATTTT. Its protein product is CATNGTDSNQPQHF.

The CDR3 loop reads CASSPGQGTAFTGIGANVLTF. The CDR3, as DNA: TGCGCCAGCAGCCCGGGACAGGGGACGGCGTTTACTGGGATAGGGGCCAACGTCCTGACTTTC. The rearrangement joins TRBV4-3 to TRBJ2-6; 10 nucleotides match TRBD1. The CDR3 totals 21 residues. V gave up 4 bases and J gave up 4 bases; unmatched junction bases: 19. Germline assignment: CDR1 LGHNA and CDR2 YSLEER.

The chain links TRBV7-2 to TRBJ1-5; 9 bases agree with TRBD1. CDR1 SGHTA and CDR2 FQGNSA come from the germline V gene. The CDR3 has 17 residues. The V segment lost 4 bases and the J segment 6 bases; nucleotides outside the gene matches: 13. The CDR3 loop reads CASSYTPTGGVSQPQHF. The CDR3 nucleotides read TGTGCCAGCAGCTACACACCGACAGGGGGTGTCAGTCAGCCCCAGCATTTT.

This chain links TRBV2 with TRBJ1-5; 10 nucleotides line up with TRBD1. Looked up from germline, CDR1 is SNHLY and CDR2 is FYNNEI. This CDR3 contains 16 residues. With 3 bases clipped from V and 6 bases from J, the junction kept 8 bases outside the gene matches. For the CDR3, the DNA is TGTGCCAGCAGTGATTACGACAGGGGGCTTCTTCAGCCCCAGCATTTT. Encoded protein: CASSDYDRGLLQPQHF.

This clone was recorded only once. The rearrangement joins TRBV24-1 to TRBJ2-1; possibly TRBD1 for D (6 bases). Trimming removed 8 bases at V and 6 bases at J, with 16 bases between. Germline V gene lookup returns CDR1 KGHDR and CDR2 SFDVKD. The CDR3 contains 14 residues. Here the CDR3 reads CATMAAGQINEQFF. The DNA for the CDR3 is TGTGCCACCATGGCAGCTGGACAGATCAATGAGCAGTTCTTC.

The V gene is TRBV6-5, the J gene TRBJ1-6; tentative D call: TRBD1 (6 bases). Trimming shortened V by 0 bases and J by 11 bases, and 11 bases separated the two germline ends. Germline V lookup: CDR1 MNHEY, CDR2 SVGAGI. The CDR3 is made up of 14 amino acids. CDR3 residues: CASSYSGQLAPLHF. For the CDR3, the DNA is TGTGCCAGCAGTTACTCAGGACAGTTAGCACCCCTCCACTTT.

This clone is a singleton in its sample. This sequence joins TRBV27 and TRBJ1-2; maybe TRBD1 (6 bases). The germline gives CDR1 MNHEY, CDR2 SMNVEV (reference sequence). The CDR3 sequence is 15 residues long. Trimming removed 5 bases at V and 2 bases at J, with 15 bases between. The CDR3: CASSHRQESNYGYTF. The CDR3 coding sequence is TGTGCCAGCAGTCACCGACAGGAATCAAACTATGGCTACACCTTC.

The rearrangement joins TRBV5-4 to TRBJ1-2, with D possibly TRBD1 on 5 matching bases. Germline V gives CDR1 SGHNT, CDR2 YYREEE (reference sequence). This CDR3 has 14 amino acids. Trimming took 7 bases from V and 5 from J, leaving 18 bases between them. CDR3 region: CASFGVGADYGYTF. In DNA, the CDR3 is TGTGCCAGCTTCGGCGTTGGGGCGGATTATGGCTACACCTTC.

DNA of the CDR3: TGTGCCAGCAGGGCCAGGGGGGTTAATCAGCCCCAGCATTTT. Its translation: CASRARGVNQPQHF. This sequence joins TRBV27 and TRBJ1-5; 7 bases match TRBD1. The V and J ends lost 6 bases and 4 bases, in that order; junction bases with no gene match: 6. The V gene's germline CDR1 is MNHEY and CDR2 SMNVEV (reference sequence). This CDR3 spans 14 amino acids.

This sequence joins TRBV7-2 and TRBJ2-1, with 9 bases identical to TRBD1. The CDR3 sequence is 16 residues long. Germline CDR1 and CDR2: SGHTA and FQGNSA. The junction had 2 bases not matched to a gene; V was cut back by 1 base and J by 1 base. CDR3 sequence (DNA): TGTGCCAGCAGCTTAGATGGGACAGGGTCCTACAATGAGCAGTTCTTC. Translated, it gives CASSLDGTGSYNEQFF.

The J gene is TRBJ2-1, the V gene TRBV7-2, with 9 bases that match TRBD2. This CDR3 contains 15 residues. Trimming at V came to 4 bases and at J to 4 bases, leaving 5 bases not matched to a gene. Looked up from germline, CDR1 is SGHTA and CDR2 is FQGNSA. This CDR3 reads CASSSGGGAYNEQFF. In DNA form, the CDR3 reads TGTGCCAGCAGCTCCGGCGGGGGGGCTTACAATGAGCAGTTCTTC.

The chain joins TRBV19 to TRBJ2-3, with a tentative D call TRBD2 (6 bases). Trimming cost V 5 bases and J 2 bases, with 14 bases left between them. Germline CDR1 LNHDA, CDR2 SQIVND (reference sequence). The CDR3 sequence is 15 residues long. The CDR3 spells CASSVDSGYTDTQYF. Here the CDR3 DNA reads TGTGCCAGTAGTGTCGATAGCGGATACACAGATACGCAGTATTTT.

A remark on this clone: The junction differs from germline at one of its ends, possibly a read error. The chain recombines TRBV3-1 (or the pseudogene TRBV3-2) with TRBJ2-3; D remains ambiguous. The CDR3 spans 13 residues. Germline lookup yields CDR1 LGHDT and CDR2 YNNKEL (reference sequence). CDR3 protein: CASNQGLTDTQYF. For the CDR3, the DNA is TGTGCCAGCAACCAAGGTCTCACAGATACGCAGTATTTT.

The chain couples TRBV6-5 to TRBJ2-1; 8 nucleotides match TRBD1. CDR3 length equals 15 residues. With V trimmed by 7 bases and J by 4 bases, 9 bases remained unmatched. Germline-derived CDR1 and CDR2 are MNHEY and SVGAGI. CDR3 nucleotides: TGTGCCAGCACTTCGGACAGGGCAGGGTACAATGAGCAGTTCTTC. Translated, it gives CASTSDRAGYNEQFF.